This T cell receptor beta chain came from a study of OX40 agonist ivuxolimab in advanced cancers. Across the whole study: Partial responses were seen in three patients, one with hepatocellular carcinoma and two with cutaneous melanoma.

V was trimmed by 4 bases and J by 2 bases, leaving 18 bases between them. The germline V gene encodes CDR1 SGHRS and CDR2 YFSETQ. CDR3 length equals 16 residues. The repertoire was sequenced with immunoSEQ multiplex PCR; TCRdb's copy has only in-frame clones and lacks some. This sample has under 200,000 clones, with 85% to 95% found just once. Turning to this clone: Antigen specificity is unknown.

Study-level points and caveats: The mean number of expanded clones was higher in CD8+ T cells than in CD4+. CD4+ and CD8+ T cells in blood underwent clonal expansion by week 6 at 0.1 to 3.0 mg/kg.

This chain connects TRBV5-1 to TRBJ2-5; D is possibly TRBD1 or TRBD2 (5 bases each). The origin of this receptor is an adult with an advanced solid tumor such as melanoma, head and neck, liver or kidney cancer. The specimen was CD4+ or CD8+ T cells sorted from blood, collected in a trial of the OX40 agonist ivuxolimab. The CDR3 DNA reads TGCGCCAGCAGCCCGTTCGGGGCCCCTCTTCAAGAGACCCAGTACTTC. Protein: CASSPFGAPLQETQYF.